Presented here are 23 T cell receptor beta chains from one specimen sequenced in a study of blood T cell repertoires in COVID-19 (dated by TCRdb to 2019 to 2021). The library was built by means of the immunoSEQ multiplex PCR assay. Not all clones reach the TCRdb copy of this immuneACCESS table, which keeps in-frame sequences only. Checked studies attribute under half of the gap to unresolved V genes and leave the rest unexplained. This sample has 360,000 or so clones in its table, and under 90% of those were observed once. Less than 2% of the sample is taken by the ten largest. Sequences were obtained from PBMCs or T cells enriched from blood (not recorded which). All receptors come from a woman in her twenties or thirties who had recovered from COVID-19.

The chain recombines TRBV5-1 with TRBJ2-7; possible D gene TRBD2, 6 bases. The V gene lost 0 bases and the J gene lost 4 bases, with 14 bases spanning the gap. The germline V gene has CDR1 SGHRS and CDR2 YFSETQ. The length of the CDR3 is 15 residues. In nucleotides, the CDR3 is TGCGCCAGCAGCTTGGTGGGGACCGCGGGGTACGAGCAGTACTTC. Its protein is CASSLVGTAGYEQYF.

The rearrangement links TRBV28 to TRBJ2-7, with TRBD2 matching over 7 bases. From germline, CDR1 is MDHEN and CDR2 SYDVKM. Trimming cost V 10 bases and J 3 bases; bases outside gene matches: 9. The CDR3 runs to 13 residues. The CDR3 DNA is TGTGCCACCCAATTGGGAGGGAACTACGAGCAGTACTTC. It yields the protein CATQLGGNYEQYF.

V gene TRBV6-5 combines with J gene TRBJ1-1; D might be TRBD1 (5 bases). This CDR3 is built from 14 residues. Germline V gives CDR1 MNHEY, CDR2 SVGAGI. Trimming took off 10 bases at V and 6 bases at J, with 21 bases between the two ends. CDR3 nucleotides: TGTGCCACCAAGCCTAACTCCCAGGGTGCTGAAGCTTTCTTT. Protein product: CATKPNSQGAEAFF.

The chain couples TRBV4-1 to TRBJ1-2; D ambiguous. Trimming removed 0 bases at V and 1 base at J, with 12 bases between. The CDR3 sequence is 16 residues long. Germline lookup yields CDR1 MGHRA and CDR2 YSYEKL. CDR3 region: CASSQDYGGLNYGYTF. In nucleotides, the CDR3 is TGCGCCAGCAGCCAAGATTATGGAGGACTTAACTATGGCTACACCTTC.

This clone has just a few counts. DNA of the CDR3: TGTGCCACCTCGAAAGACTTAGGGGAAAATTCACCCCTCCACTTT. Encoded protein: CATSKDLGENSPLHF. The chain is built from TRBV10-3 and TRBJ1-6; the D gene is possibly TRBD1 (5 bases). The CDR3 consists of 15 residues. Trimming shortened V by 10 bases and J by 7 bases, and 20 bases separated the two germline ends. Germline CDR1 ENHRY, CDR2 SYGVKD.

On this clone: This sample includes further DNA sequences coding for the same CDR3. The genes are TRBV27 and TRBJ2-6; D uncertain. CDR1 is MNHEY, CDR2 SMNVEV, per germline (reference sequence). V lost 3 bases, J lost 0 bases, and 3 bases lay in between. The CDR3 spans 14 residues. The CDR3 DNA follows: TGTGCCAGCAGTTTCAGCTCTGGGGCCAACGTCCTGACTTTC. It yields the protein CASSFSSGANVLTF.

The genes are TRBV3-1 (or the pseudogene TRBV3-2) and TRBJ2-2, with D unresolved. CDR1 and CDR2 (germline): LGHDT, YNNKEL (reference sequence). V dropped 1 base and J dropped 0 bases, with 9 bases sitting between them. CDR3 length: 16 amino acids. The CDR3 sequence is CASSQVRLTNTGELFF. The DNA for the CDR3 is TGTGCCAGCAGCCAAGTTAGACTCACGAACACCGGGGAGCTGTTTTTT.

The chain links TRBV9 to TRBJ2-3, with TRBD2 matching over 9 bases. The CDR3 contains 14 residues. With 2 bases clipped from V and 6 bases from J, the junction kept 4 bases outside the gene matches. CDR1 is SGDLS and CDR2 is YYNGEE in the germline V gene. The CDR3 DNA follows: TGTGCCAGCAGCGTGGGTAGCGGGAGTGATACGCAGTATTTT. It specifies CASSVGSGSDTQYF.

CDR3 region: CASSQDGSGGSTDTQYF. The CDR3 coding sequence is TGTGCCAGCAGCCAAGACGGCAGCGGGGGCAGCACAGATACGCAGTATTTT. V usage is TRBV4-2 and J usage is TRBJ2-3; 8 bases align to TRBD2. This CDR3 has 17 amino acids. V gave up 0 bases and J gave up 0 bases; unmatched junction bases: 5. Germline V CDR1 and CDR2: LGHNA, YNFKEQ.

This chain links TRBV6-6 with TRBJ2-7; D ambiguous. V shed 6 bases and J shed 3 bases, with 6 bases lying between them. CDR1 is MNHNY, CDR2 SVGAGI, per germline (reference sequence). The CDR3 totals 11 residues. The CDR3 protein is CASRSYYEQYF. Here the CDR3 DNA reads TGTGCCAGCAGGAGCTACTACGAGCAGTACTTC.

This clone was counted between two and nine times. The V gene is TRBV25-1, the J gene TRBJ2-3, with 10 bases matching TRBD2. The CDR3 extends over 16 amino acids. Germline V CDR1 and CDR2: MGHDK, SYGVNS. V lost 2 bases and J lost 2; bases outside the gene matches: 4. CDR3 protein: CASSEPGLAITDTQYF. CDR3 nucleotides: TGTGCCAGCAGTGAACCGGGACTAGCGATCACAGATACGCAGTATTTT.

This clone appeared once. The chain recombines TRBV7-9 with TRBJ2-1, with no clear D. From germline, CDR1 is SEHNR and CDR2 FQNEAQ (reference sequence). Trimming left V 2 bases short and J 3 bases short, with 8 bases between. This CDR3 has 14 residues. CDR3: CASSLLELYNEQFF. The CDR3 DNA is TGTGCCAGCAGCTTATTAGAGCTCTACAATGAGCAGTTCTTC.

The rearrangement links TRBV29-1 to TRBJ1-1, with D perhaps matching TRBD1 (5 bases). Per germline, CDR1 SQVTM and CDR2 ANQGSEA. The germline V and J ends were trimmed by 8 bases and 4 bases, with 14 bases remaining between them. The CDR3 contains 12 residues. CDR3 nucleotides: TGCAGCACCCGACAGCAGATCACTGAAGCTTTCTTT. Amino acids: CSTRQQITEAFF.

This clone was seen only once. The CDR3 loop reads CASSLTAGQGWNTEAFF. The CDR3, as DNA: TGTGCCAGCAGCTTAACCGCTGGTCAGGGATGGAACACTGAAGCTTTCTTT. J is TRBJ1-1 and V is TRBV11-2; D may be TRBD1 (5 bases). The germline CDR1 and CDR2 sequences are SGHAT and FQNNGV. V was trimmed by 2 bases and J by 1 base, leaving 17 bases between them. CDR3 length equals 17 residues.

The chain has TRBV7-9 and TRBJ1-1, with 12 bases that match TRBD1. V was pared by 5 bases and J by 1 base, with 8 bases of the junction left unmatched. The CDR3 covers 17 residues. Germline CDR1 is SEHNR and CDR2 is FQNEAQ (reference sequence). For the CDR3, the DNA is TGTGCCAGCAGCCCCCTACCGGGACAGGGGGCGAACACTGAAGCTTTCTTT. As protein: CASSPLPGQGANTEAFF.

The chain employs TRBV5-1 and TRBJ1-2, with 9 bases lining up with TRBD1. V lost 4 bases, J lost 5 bases, and 15 bases stayed unmatched. The CDR3 sequence is 17 residues long. The germline gives CDR1 SGHRS, CDR2 YFSETQ. CDR3 loop: CASSTTPGQGFLYGYTF. CDR3 in DNA: TGCGCCAGCAGCACAACTCCGGGACAGGGTTTCTTATATGGCTACACCTTC.

Only one count was recorded for this clone. This chain connects TRBV5-4 to TRBJ2-7; maybe TRBD2 (6 bases). Per the germline V gene, CDR1 is SGHNT and CDR2 is YYREEE (reference sequence). The CDR3 sequence is 14 residues long. Trimming left V 3 bases short and J 2 bases short, with 12 bases between. The CDR3, as DNA: TGTGCCAGCAGCTATCGGGGGTCTCCCTACGAGCAGTACTTC. This sequence encodes CASSYRGSPYEQYF.

V and J are TRBV11-2 and TRBJ2-7; 7 bases are shared with TRBD2. The CDR3 is made up of 15 amino acids. Germline V gives CDR1 SGHAT, CDR2 FQNNGV. V shed 1 base, J shed 4 bases, and the junction held 7 bases outside the gene matches. CDR3 DNA sequence: TGTGCCAGCAGCTTAGGGGGCGGGGGAATTTACGAGCAGTACTTC. Its protein product is CASSLGGGGIYEQYF.

The chain carries TRBV18 and TRBJ1-2, with TRBD1 as a possible D gene (5 bases). Germline CDR1 KGHSH, CDR2 LQKENI. V was pared by 3 bases and J by 2 bases, with 16 bases between. The CDR3 is 16 amino acids. Here the CDR3 reads CASSPRVGAENYGYTF. The CDR3 nucleotides are TGTGCCAGCTCACCCCGGGTAGGGGCCGAGAACTATGGCTACACCTTC.

This clone was counted a few times. The chain has TRBV4-2 and TRBJ1-5, with 7 bases aligning to TRBD1. CDR1 LGHNA and CDR2 YNFKEQ come from the germline V gene. V was clipped by 0 bases and J by 3 bases; unmatched bases: 5. The length of the CDR3 is 16 residues. The CDR3 region has the DNA TGTGCCAGCAGCCAAGATCGGGACAGACCCAATCAGCCCCAGCATTTT. It translates to CASSQDRDRPNQPQHF.

In this sample, this clone turned up once. The chain employs TRBV21-1 and TRBJ1-5. TRBV21-1 is listed as a pseudogene. The CDR3 runs to 21 residues. In DNA, the CDR3 is TGTGCCAGCAGCGTGGGGGGGGCAGGGACCATCCACAACTATAGCAATCAGCCCCAGCATTTT. Its translation is CASSVGGAGTIHNYSNQPQHF.

This clone was counted ten times or more. This chain connects TRBV4-3 to TRBJ2-3, with 8 nucleotides matching TRBD2. V dropped 2 bases and J dropped 3; count of bases not matched to a gene: 7. Germline assignment: CDR1 LGHNA and CDR2 YSLEER. This CDR3 region has 16 residues. In DNA form, the CDR3 reads TGCGCCAGCAGCCAAATCGCGGGGGGAAATACAGATACGCAGTATTTT. This gives the protein CASSQIAGGNTDTQYF.

The rearrangement uses TRBV19 and TRBJ2-1; D might be TRBD2 (7 bases). V lost 5 bases, J lost 2 bases, and 10 bases lay in between. The germline CDR1 and CDR2 sequences are LNHDA and SQIVND (reference sequence). The CDR3 has 14 residues. The DNA of the CDR3 is TGTGCCAGTAGTTCCGGGGGGCCCTACAATGAGCAGTTCTTC. It specifies CASSSGGPYNEQFF.